This T cell receptor beta chain was captured in a study of blood T cells in healthy people across ages. Study-level points and caveats: The authors considered diversity estimates from one million T cells to be underestimates.

This clonotype has ten or more counts. What it binds is unknown. This CDR3 contains 12 residues. Trimming cost V 4 bases and J 5 bases, with 9 bases left between them. Germline V gene lookup returns CDR1 KGHSH and CDR2 LQKENI. Isolation per sample recovered at least 7 million PBMCs. A J-beta primer mix and a sample-barcoded 5' primer were used in a second PCR of about 7 to 12 cycles. Sequencing recovered at least 3 million CDR3-containing paired-end reads from each sample. MiXCR, applied by TCRdb to the 5' RACE reads, yields one record per CDR3 protein. The sample shows 650,000 to 800,000 distinct CDR3 sequences, about 50% of them seen only once.

The source of this sequence is a woman older than 75 in good health. Source material: blood. The rearrangement joins TRBV18 to TRBJ2-7; TRBD2 is a possible D gene (5 bases). The CDR3 loop is CASSLGLDEQYF. DNA of the CDR3: TGTGCCAGCTCACTTGGACTCGACGAGCAGTACTTC.